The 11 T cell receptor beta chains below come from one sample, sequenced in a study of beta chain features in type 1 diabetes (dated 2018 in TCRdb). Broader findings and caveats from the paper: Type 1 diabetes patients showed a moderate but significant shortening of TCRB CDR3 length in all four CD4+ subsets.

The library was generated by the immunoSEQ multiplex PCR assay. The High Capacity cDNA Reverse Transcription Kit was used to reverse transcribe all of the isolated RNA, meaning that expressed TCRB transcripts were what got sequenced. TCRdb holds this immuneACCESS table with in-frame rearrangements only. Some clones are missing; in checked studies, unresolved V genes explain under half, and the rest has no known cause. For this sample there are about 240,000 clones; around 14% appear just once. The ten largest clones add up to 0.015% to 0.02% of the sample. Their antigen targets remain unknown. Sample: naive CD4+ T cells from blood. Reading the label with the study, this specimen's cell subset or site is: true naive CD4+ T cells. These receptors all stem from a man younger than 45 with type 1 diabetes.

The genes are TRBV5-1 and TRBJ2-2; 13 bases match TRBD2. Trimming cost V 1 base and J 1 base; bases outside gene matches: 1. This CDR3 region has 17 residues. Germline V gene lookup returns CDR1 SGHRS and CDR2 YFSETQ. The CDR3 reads CASSLRTSGRNTGELFF. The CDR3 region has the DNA TGCGCCAGCAGCTTGCGGACTAGCGGGAGGAACACCGGGGAGCTGTTTTTT.

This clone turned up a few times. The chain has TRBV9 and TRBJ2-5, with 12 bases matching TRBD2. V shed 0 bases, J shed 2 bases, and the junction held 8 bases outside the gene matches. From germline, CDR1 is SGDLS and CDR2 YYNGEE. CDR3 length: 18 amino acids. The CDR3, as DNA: TGTGCCAGCAGCGTAGCTCTAGGACTAGCGGGGATACAAGAGACCCAGTACTTC. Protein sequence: CASSVALGLAGIQETQYF.

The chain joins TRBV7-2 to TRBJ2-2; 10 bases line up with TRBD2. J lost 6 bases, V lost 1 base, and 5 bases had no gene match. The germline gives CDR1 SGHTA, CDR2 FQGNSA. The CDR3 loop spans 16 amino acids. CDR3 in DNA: TGTGCCAGCAGCTTAGACGCTAGCGGGAGTTCCGGGGAGCTGTTTTTT. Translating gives CASSLDASGSSGELFF.

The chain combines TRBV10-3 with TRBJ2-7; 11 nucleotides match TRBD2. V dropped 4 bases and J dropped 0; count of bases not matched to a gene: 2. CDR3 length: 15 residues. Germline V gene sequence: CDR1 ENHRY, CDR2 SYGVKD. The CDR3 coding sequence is TGTGCCATCAGTGCGGGACTAGCGGACTCCTACGAGCAGTACTTC. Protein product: CAISAGLADSYEQYF.

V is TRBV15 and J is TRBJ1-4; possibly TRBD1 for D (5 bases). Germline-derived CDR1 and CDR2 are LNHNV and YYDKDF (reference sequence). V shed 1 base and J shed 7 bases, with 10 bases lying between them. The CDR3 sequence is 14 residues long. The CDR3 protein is CATSRVQGGEKLFF. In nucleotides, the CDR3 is TGTGCCACCAGCAGAGTCCAGGGTGGTGAAAAACTGTTTTTT.

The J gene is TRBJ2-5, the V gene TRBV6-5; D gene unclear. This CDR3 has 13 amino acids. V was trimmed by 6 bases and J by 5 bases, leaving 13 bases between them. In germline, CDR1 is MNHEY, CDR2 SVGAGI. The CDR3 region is CASSDTAWETQYF. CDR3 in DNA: TGTGCCAGCAGCGACACGGCGTGGGAGACCCAGTACTTC.

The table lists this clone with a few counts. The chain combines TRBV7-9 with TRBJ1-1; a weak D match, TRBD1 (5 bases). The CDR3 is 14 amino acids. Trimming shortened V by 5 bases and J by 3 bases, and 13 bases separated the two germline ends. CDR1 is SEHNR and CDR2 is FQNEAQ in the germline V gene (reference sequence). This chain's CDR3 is CASSRGSKDTEAFF. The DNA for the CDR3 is TGTGCCAGCAGCCGGGGGTCGAAGGACACTGAAGCTTTCTTT.

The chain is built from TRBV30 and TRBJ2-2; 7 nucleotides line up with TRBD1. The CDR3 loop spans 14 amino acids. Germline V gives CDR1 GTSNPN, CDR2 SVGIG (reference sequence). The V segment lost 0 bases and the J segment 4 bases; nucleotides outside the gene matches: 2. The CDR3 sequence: CAWSVQGVTGELFF. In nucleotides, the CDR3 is TGTGCCTGGAGTGTGCAGGGGGTCACCGGGGAGCTGTTTTTT.

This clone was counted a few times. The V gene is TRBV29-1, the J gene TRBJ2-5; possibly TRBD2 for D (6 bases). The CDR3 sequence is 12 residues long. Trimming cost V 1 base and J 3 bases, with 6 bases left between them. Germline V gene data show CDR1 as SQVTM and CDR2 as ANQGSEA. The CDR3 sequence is CSVEGGKETQYF. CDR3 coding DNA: TGCAGCGTTGAAGGCGGGAAAGAGACCCAGTACTTC.

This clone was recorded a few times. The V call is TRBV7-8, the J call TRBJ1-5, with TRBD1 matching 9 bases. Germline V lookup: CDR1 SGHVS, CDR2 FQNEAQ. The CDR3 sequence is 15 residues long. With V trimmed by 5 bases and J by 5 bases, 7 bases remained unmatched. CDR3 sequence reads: CASSPRDRADQPQHF. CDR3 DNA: TGTGCCAGCAGCCCCAGGGACAGGGCGGATCAGCCCCAGCATTTT.

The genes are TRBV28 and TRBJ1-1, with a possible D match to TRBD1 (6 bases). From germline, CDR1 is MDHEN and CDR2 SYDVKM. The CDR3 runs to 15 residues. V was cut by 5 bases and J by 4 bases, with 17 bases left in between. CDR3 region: CASSRTRGQFTEAFF. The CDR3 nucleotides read TGTGCCAGCAGTCGTACTAGAGGACAGTTCACTGAAGCTTTCTTT.